The 21 T cell receptor beta chains given below trace back to one sample, sequenced in a study of blood T cell repertoires in COVID-19. The protocol was immunoSEQ multiplex PCR, while the TCRdb copy is restricted to in-frame clones and leaves out a portion. The table shows about 100,000 clones, with roughly 89% occurring only once. Sequencing was carried out using peripheral blood. These receptors were taken from a woman in her forties or fifties with COVID-19, enrolled during active disease.

V and J are TRBV19 and TRBJ2-1; the match to TRBD2 covers 12 bases. The CDR3 length is 13 residues. V shed 6 bases and J 12 bases; nucleotides not matched to a gene: 6. CDR1 is LNHDA, CDR2 SQIVND, per germline (reference sequence). The CDR3 region is CASRTSLAGGQFF. CDR3 nucleotide sequence: TGTGCCAGTAGGACATCACTAGCGGGGGGGCAGTTCTTC.

The rearrangement links TRBV4-1 to TRBJ1-1; the match to TRBD1 covers 7 bases. V was pared by 0 bases and J by 7 bases, with 2 bases of the junction left unmatched. Germline V gene lookup returns CDR1 MGHRA and CDR2 YSYEKL. CDR3 size: 13 residues. CDR3 residues: CASSQEQGYEAFF. CDR3 DNA sequence: TGCGCCAGCAGCCAAGAACAGGGGTATGAAGCTTTCTTT.

The V and J genes are TRBV5-5 and TRBJ1-5; 7 bases line up with TRBD1. CDR3 length: 18 amino acids. Germline V gives CDR1 SGHKS, CDR2 YYEKEE (reference sequence). Unmatched junction bases numbered 9, after V lost 0 bases and J lost 0 bases. This CDR3 reads CASSLALTGSNSNQPQHF. As DNA, the CDR3 is TGTGCCAGCAGCTTGGCCTTGACAGGGTCTAATAGCAATCAGCCCCAGCATTTT. Supplemented by reference TRBV5-5 and TRBJ1-5, the full variable domain reads DAGVTQSPTHLIKTRGQQVTLRCSPISGHKSVSWYQQVLGQGPQFIFQYYEKEERGRGNFPDRFSARQFPNYSSELNVNALLLGDSALYLCASSLALTGSNSNQPQHFGDGTRLSIL.

The rearrangement uses TRBV19 and TRBJ1-2, with unresolved D. The CDR3 has 14 residues. Germline V gene sequence: CDR1 LNHDA, CDR2 SQIVND (reference sequence). V was cut by 10 bases and J by 6 bases, with 21 bases left in between. For the CDR3, the DNA is TGTGCCACCCTTACACCGGGATCCGTGGATGGCTACACCTTC. Its translation: CATLTPGSVDGYTF.

The chain uses TRBV2 and TRBJ2-2, with 7 bases identical to TRBD2. Germline CDR1 SNHLY, CDR2 FYNNEI. With V trimmed by 3 bases and J by 6 bases, 4 bases remained unmatched. There are 14 residues in the CDR3. The CDR3 coding sequence is TGTGCCAGCAGTGAGGGAGGGACTCCCGGGGAGCTGTTTTTT. It is translated as CASSEGGTPGELFF.

V gene TRBV10-3 combines with J gene TRBJ2-7; 8 bases fit TRBD2. V lost 7 bases and J lost 5; bases outside the gene matches: 7. CDR1 ENHRY and CDR2 SYGVKD come from the germline V gene. CDR3 length equals 13 residues. This CDR3 reads CAIKRPGGDEQYV. CDR3 bases: TGTGCCATCAAAAGGCCGGGGGGGGACGAGCAGTACGTC.

The chain uses TRBV5-4 and TRBJ1-2; 10 bases are shared with TRBD1. The ends lost 4 bases at V and 11 bases at J; junction bases unmatched: 8. From germline, CDR1 is SGHNT and CDR2 YYREEE (reference sequence). CDR3 length equals 13 residues. The CDR3 DNA reads TGTGCCAGCAGCCCACTGGACAGGGGGGATTACACCTTC. Residues: CASSPLDRGDYTF. The full variable domain, completed using reference TRBV5-4 and TRBJ1-2, is ETGVTQSPTHLIKTRGQQVTLRCSSQSGHNTVSWYQQALGQGPQFIFQYYREEENGRGNFPPRFSGLQFPNYSSELNVNALELDDSALYLCASSPLDRGDYTFGSGTRLTVV.

This chain links TRBV6-2 or TRBV6-3 with TRBJ1-5; 7 nucleotides match TRBD1. V was clipped by 5 bases and J by 0 bases; unmatched bases: 4. The CDR3 loop spans 15 amino acids. Germline V gives CDR1 MNHEY, CDR2 SVGEGT. DNA for the CDR3: TGTGCCAGCAGTAGGGGGACAGCTAGCAATCAGCCCCAGCATTTT. Residues: CASSRGTASNQPQHF.

The chain links TRBV2 to TRBJ1-4; perhaps TRBD1 as D (6 bases). There are 15 residues in the CDR3. V was trimmed by 1 base and J by 8 bases, leaving 14 bases between them. Germline V gene data show CDR1 as SNHLY and CDR2 as FYNNEI. CDR3 coding DNA: TGTGCCAGCAGTGAAGTCCGGGGGGCGGGAGAAAAACTGTTTTTT. Amino acids: CASSEVRGAGEKLFF. The entire variable domain, with the rest obtained from reference TRBV2 and TRBJ1-4, is as follows: EPEVTQTPSHQVTQMGQEVILRCVPISNHLYFYWYRQILGQKVEFLVSFYNNEISEKSEIFDDQFSVERPDGSNFTLKIRSTKLEDSAMYFCASSEVRGAGEKLFFGSGTQLSVL.

This chain links TRBV7-2 with TRBJ2-3, with 9 positions matching TRBD2. The V gene end was trimmed by 1 base and the J gene end by 2 bases; junction bases not matched to a gene: 13. In germline, CDR1 is SGHTA, CDR2 FQGNSA. CDR3 size: 19 residues. The CDR3 sequence: CASSLVGSGGQGYTDTQYF. The CDR3 bases are TGTGCCAGCAGCTTAGTGGGAAGCGGGGGGCAGGGTTACACAGATACGCAGTATTTT.

The rearrangement links TRBV9 to TRBJ2-1; 10 bases are a match to TRBD1. CDR3 length: 16 amino acids. Germline CDR1 reads SGDLS; CDR2 reads YYNGEE. Trimming at V came to 4 bases and at J to 8 bases, leaving 12 bases not matched to a gene. The CDR3 reads CASSFSGTGEGDEQFF. CDR3 nucleotide sequence: TGTGCCAGCAGCTTCTCCGGGACAGGGGAGGGGGATGAGCAGTTCTTC.

The chain combines TRBV25-1 with TRBJ1-2; D ambiguous. This CDR3 contains 14 residues. Germline V gives CDR1 MGHDK, CDR2 SYGVNS. The ends were cut back, 1 base at V and 4 bases at J, with 10 bases in the middle. The CDR3 is CASSEFGSSYGYTF. CDR3 bases: TGTGCCAGCAGTGAATTCGGGAGCAGCTATGGCTACACCTTC.

The gene calls are TRBV4-3 and TRBJ2-2; 13 nucleotides line up with TRBD2. Germline lookup yields CDR1 LGHNA and CDR2 YSLEER. J was trimmed by 6 bases and V by 3 bases; bases with no gene match: 4. This CDR3 is built from 16 residues. The CDR3: CASSQRTSGGPGELFF. The CDR3 DNA reads TGCGCCAGCAGCCAGAGGACTAGCGGGGGCCCCGGGGAGCTGTTTTTT.

V and J are TRBV11-2 and TRBJ1-5; perhaps TRBD1 as D (5 bases). CDR1 and CDR2 from the germline V gene are SGHAT and FQNNGV. CDR3 length equals 15 residues. Trimming took off 0 bases at V and 7 bases at J, with 13 bases between the two ends. As DNA, the CDR3 is TGTGCCAGCAGCTTAGATCGGGGCAGCGGGCAGCCCCAGCATTTT. Its translation is CASSLDRGSGQPQHF.

The table lists this clone with a count of one. The chain recombines TRBV5-1 with TRBJ1-2; the D gene is possibly TRBD1 (5 bases). This CDR3 comprises 16 residues. V was clipped by 0 bases and J by 7 bases, with 19 bases between them. CDR1 SGHRS and CDR2 YFSETQ come from the germline V gene. CDR3 DNA sequence: TGCGCCAGCAGCTTGGTAGGGATTTCGGACATCGGTGGCTACACCTTC. Translating gives CASSLVGISDIGGYTF.

The V call is TRBV19, the J call TRBJ1-5; a weak D match, TRBD1 (5 bases). Germline V gene lookup returns CDR1 LNHDA and CDR2 SQIVND (reference sequence). The germline V and J ends were trimmed by 4 bases and 1 base, with 8 bases remaining between them. The CDR3 is made up of 14 amino acids. CDR3 sequence (DNA): TGTGCCAGTAGTACAGGGTTAAGCAATCAGCCCCAGCATTTT. This translates into CASSTGLSNQPQHF. Based on the CDR3 plus reference TRBV19 and TRBJ1-5, the full variable domain is DGGITQSPKYLFRKEGQNVTLSCEQNLNHDAMYWYRQDPGQGLRLIYYSQIVNDFQKGDIAEGYSVSREKKESFPLTVTSAQKNPTAFYLCASSTGLSNQPQHFGDGTRLSIL.

The CDR3 DNA follows: TGCGCCAGCAGCTCGAGCGGGGGGCCTAACAATGAGCAGTTCTTC. It specifies CASSSSGGPNNEQFF. This chain uses TRBV5-1 with TRBJ2-1; 9 bases align to TRBD2. V trimming: 3 bases; J trimming: 5 bases; junction bases outside the gene matches: 6. Germline CDR1 SGHRS, CDR2 YFSETQ. The CDR3 runs to 15 residues. The full variable domain, completed using reference TRBV5-1 and TRBJ2-1, is KAGVTQTPRYLIKTRGQQVTLSCSPISGHRSVSWYQQTPGQGLQFLFEYFSETQRNKGNFPGRFSGRQFSNSRSEMNVSTLELGDSALYLCASSSSGGPNNEQFFGPGTRLTVL.

The V call is TRBV12-5, the J call TRBJ2-1; 7 bases line up with TRBD1. This CDR3 spans 16 amino acids. CDR1 and CDR2 (germline): LGHNT, FRNRAP. V trimming: 0 bases; J trimming: 0 bases; junction bases outside the gene matches: 2. As DNA, the CDR3 is TGTGCTAGTGGTTTGGTAACAGGGGTCTCCTACAATGAGCAGTTCTTC. Its protein product is CASGLVTGVSYNEQFF.

The chain is built from TRBV7-7 and TRBJ2-5, with TRBD1 matching 9 bases. The CDR3 covers 16 residues. V lost 5 bases, J lost 4 bases, and 11 bases stayed unmatched. Germline V lookup: CDR1 SSHAT, CDR2 FNYEAQ (reference sequence). The CDR3 is CASSPRGGQGGETQYF. CDR3 DNA sequence: TGTGCCAGCAGCCCTAGGGGGGGACAGGGAGGAGAGACCCAGTACTTC.

The chain links TRBV6-5 to TRBJ2-7; 7 bases are shared with TRBD2. The germline CDR1 and CDR2 sequences are MNHEY and SVGAGI. The CDR3 has 15 amino acids. The trim removed 8 bases at V and 1 base at J, leaving 11 bases unmatched. CDR3 in amino acids: CASRPLGGLSYEQYV. Written as DNA, the CDR3 is TGTGCCAGCCGCCCTCTGGGAGGGTTATCCTACGAGCAGTACGTC.

The gene calls are TRBV11-1 and TRBJ2-7; 10 nucleotides align to TRBD2. Trimming removed 3 bases from V and 4 bases from J; junction bases left unmatched: 9. Germline V lookup: CDR1 SGHAT, CDR2 FQDESV (reference sequence). The CDR3 spans 16 residues. As DNA, the CDR3 is TGTGCCAGCAGCTTTTCGGGCACTAGCGGGGCTTACGAGCAGTACTTC. This codes for CASSFSGTSGAYEQYF.